This TCR beta chain stems from a study of cytomegalovirus exposure and HLA in healthy donors. Study-level findings and limits: The study flagged fewer than 200 TCR beta chains as cytomegalovirus-associated.

In this sample, this clone turned up once. Its antigen remains unknown. The protocol was immunoSEQ multiplex PCR, while the TCRdb copy is restricted to in-frame clones and leaves out a portion. The table includes 260,000 or so clones, approximately 87% detected once. This TCR came from a young woman in good health and CMV-seronegative. Sequencing used PBMCs.

In nucleotides, the CDR3 is TGTGCCAGCAGCTTGCCTAGCGGGAACGAGCAGTACTTC. It encodes CASSLPSGNEQYF. The chain combines TRBV5-4 with TRBJ2-7; TRBD2 aligns across 9 bases. Germline CDR1 SGHNT, CDR2 YYREEE (reference sequence). CDR3 length: 13 amino acids. J lost 5 bases, V lost 1 base, and 1 base had no gene match.